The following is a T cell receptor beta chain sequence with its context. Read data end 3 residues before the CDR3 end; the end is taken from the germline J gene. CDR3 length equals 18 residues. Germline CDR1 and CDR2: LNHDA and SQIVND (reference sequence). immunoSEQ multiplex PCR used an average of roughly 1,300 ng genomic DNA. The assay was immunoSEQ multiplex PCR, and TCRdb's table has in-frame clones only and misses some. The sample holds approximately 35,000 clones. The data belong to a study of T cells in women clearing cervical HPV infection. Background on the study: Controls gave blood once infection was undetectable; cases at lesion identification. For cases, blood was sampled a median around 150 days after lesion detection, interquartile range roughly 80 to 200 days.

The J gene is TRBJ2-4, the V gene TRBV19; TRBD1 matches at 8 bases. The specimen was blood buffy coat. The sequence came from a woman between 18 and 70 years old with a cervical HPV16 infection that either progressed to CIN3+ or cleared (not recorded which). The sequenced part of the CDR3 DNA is TGTGCCAGTAGTATAGCCCTCAGACAGGGGATATTTAACTATGGT. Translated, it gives CASSIALRQGIFNYG. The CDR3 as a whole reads CASSIALRQGIFNYGQYF.